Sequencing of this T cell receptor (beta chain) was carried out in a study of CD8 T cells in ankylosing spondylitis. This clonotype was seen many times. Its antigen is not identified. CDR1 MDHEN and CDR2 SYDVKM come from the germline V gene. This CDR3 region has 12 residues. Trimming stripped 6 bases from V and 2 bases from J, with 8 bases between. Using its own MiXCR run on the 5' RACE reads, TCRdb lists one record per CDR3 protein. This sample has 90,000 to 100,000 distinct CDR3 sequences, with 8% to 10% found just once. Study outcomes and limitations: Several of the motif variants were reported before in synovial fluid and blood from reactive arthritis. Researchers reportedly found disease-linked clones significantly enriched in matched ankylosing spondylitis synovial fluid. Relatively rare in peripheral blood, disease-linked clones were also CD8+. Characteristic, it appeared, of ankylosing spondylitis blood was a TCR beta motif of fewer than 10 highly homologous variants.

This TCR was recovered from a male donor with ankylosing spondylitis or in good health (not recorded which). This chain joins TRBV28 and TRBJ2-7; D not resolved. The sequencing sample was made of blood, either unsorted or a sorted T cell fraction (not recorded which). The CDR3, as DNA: TGTGCCAGCAGCAACAACCCCTACGAGCAGTACTTC. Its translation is CASSNNPYEQYF.